Reported below is one T cell receptor beta chain. TCRdb keeps only in-frame clones here, not all; method: immunoSEQ multiplex PCR. This sample has some 450,000 clones, with roughly 90% found just once. The CDR3 is 14 amino acids. Germline V gives CDR1 GTSNPN, CDR2 SVGIG (reference sequence). V was shortened by 1 base and J by 1 base, with 8 bases between the two germline ends. The data are from a study of blood T cell repertoires in COVID-19. Patients of the Seattle cohort, enrolled during active infection, were followed longitudinally. The material sequenced was peripheral blood. The sequence was obtained from a young man with COVID-19, enrolled during active disease. The chain is built from TRBV30 and TRBJ1-5; D unresolved. CDR3 coding DNA: TGTGCCTGGAGTGGTCAGTGGAGCAATCAGCCCCAGCATTTT. Its protein product is CAWSGQWSNQPQHF.